These 26 T cell receptor beta chains originate from one sample sequenced in a study of cytomegalovirus exposure and HLA in healthy donors. Clones were read by immunoSEQ multiplex PCR, and TCRdb kept only the in-frame ones, dropping some. This sample carries tens of thousands of clones, 94% of them seen once, and the ten largest clones take approximately 3%. Material: PBMCs. These receptors came from a woman aged 18-35 years in good health and CMV-seropositive.

The gene calls are TRBV11-2 and TRBJ2-2; a weak D match, TRBD1 (6 bases). The germline V gene encodes CDR1 SGHAT and CDR2 FQNNGV. V was clipped by 4 bases and J by 3 bases, with 12 bases between them. The CDR3 contains 15 residues. The CDR3 DNA is TGTGCCAGCAGCTCCCGGGACACTTACACCGGGGAGCTGTTTTTT. It is translated as CASSSRDTYTGELFF.

The chain has TRBV6-1 and TRBJ1-5, with unresolved D. This CDR3 has 13 residues. Germline V gene lookup returns CDR1 MNHNS and CDR2 SASEGT. The ends were cut back, 5 bases at V and 10 bases at J, with 15 bases in the middle. The DNA of the CDR3 is TGTGCCAGCAGTCCCTGGGGAGGGTCCCCCCAGCATTTT. It specifies CASSPWGGSPQHF.

The chain employs TRBV4-1 and TRBJ2-3; D call uncertain. Trimming removed 1 base from V and 4 bases from J, with 6 bases in between. Germline values: CDR1 MGHRA, CDR2 YSYEKL. This CDR3 region has 13 residues. CDR3 sequence (DNA): TGCGCCAGCAGCCAAGGTCAATCAGATACGCAGTATTTT. It translates to CASSQGQSDTQYF.

J is TRBJ2-5 and V is TRBV7-2; possibly TRBD1 for D (5 bases). The CDR3 is made up of 16 amino acids. In germline, CDR1 is SGHTA, CDR2 FQGNSA. V was trimmed by 1 base and J by 3 bases, leaving 15 bases between them. DNA for the CDR3: TGTGCCAGCAGCTTAGAGCTCCGCCAGGGAAAAGAGACCCAGTACTTC. This encodes CASSLELRQGKETQYF.

The V gene is TRBV28, the J gene TRBJ2-1, with 14 bases fitting TRBD2. The J segment lost 5 bases and the V segment lost 3 bases, leaving 18 bases of the junction unmatched. The germline V gene has CDR1 MDHEN and CDR2 SYDVKM. There are 21 residues in the CDR3. CDR3 coding DNA: TGTGCCAGCAGTTTGAGGAACAGGGGGAAAATGGGACTAGCGGGGGACAATGAGCAGTTCTTC. Protein: CASSLRNRGKMGLAGDNEQFF.

This clone has only one observation. This chain links TRBV28 with TRBJ2-3; TRBD2 is a possible D gene (6 bases). Deletions cut 2 bases from V and 0 bases from J, with 9 bases between. The CDR3 covers 15 residues. CDR1 and CDR2 (germline): MDHEN, SYDVKM. The CDR3 is CASSLPAGSTDTQYF. CDR3 bases: TGTGCCAGCAGTTTACCAGCGGGCAGCACAGATACGCAGTATTTT.

The chain combines TRBV13 with TRBJ1-1, with D perhaps TRBD1 (6 bases). From germline, CDR1 is PRHDT and CDR2 FYEKMQ (reference sequence). Trimming removed 1 base at V and 4 bases at J, with 16 bases between. This CDR3 region has 16 residues. The CDR3 loop is CASSLAGTRATTEAFF. CDR3 coding DNA: TGTGCCAGCAGCTTAGCGGGGACACGAGCCACCACTGAAGCTTTCTTT.

The chain employs TRBV19 and TRBJ2-1; 13 bases line up with TRBD2. Germline CDR1 is LNHDA and CDR2 is SQIVND (reference sequence). V dropped 5 bases and J dropped 2; count of bases not matched to a gene: 9. The CDR3 has 18 amino acids. The CDR3 reads CASSLRTSGSGTYNEQFF. In DNA, the CDR3 is TGTGCCAGTAGTCTTAGGACTAGCGGGAGTGGAACCTACAATGAGCAGTTCTTC.

The chain combines TRBV2 with TRBJ1-2; weak D call: TRBD1 (6 bases). CDR3 size: 14 residues. Trimming stripped 5 bases from V and 4 bases from J, with 14 bases between. Germline V gives CDR1 SNHLY, CDR2 FYNNEI. The CDR3: CASSPSAGVYGYTF. Written as DNA, the CDR3 is TGTGCCAGCAGTCCTTCGGCAGGGGTCTATGGCTACACCTTC.

The gene calls are TRBV2 and TRBJ2-4; the D gene is possibly TRBD1 (5 bases). Germline values: CDR1 SNHLY, CDR2 FYNNEI. The CDR3 loop spans 16 amino acids. The V gene lost 1 base and the J gene lost 3 bases, with 13 bases spanning the gap. DNA for the CDR3: TGTGCCAGCAGTGAAGATGGCCAGGGTGGCAAAAACATTCAGTACTTC. It yields the protein CASSEDGQGGKNIQYF.

This chain uses TRBV27 with TRBJ1-2; perhaps TRBD1 as D (5 bases). Germline V lookup: CDR1 MNHEY, CDR2 SMNVEV (reference sequence). Trimming stripped 4 bases from V and 2 bases from J, with 20 bases between. CDR3 size: 17 residues. The CDR3 nucleotides are TGTGCCAGCAGTTCAGACCCAGGGAGGGCTGGGAACTATGGCTACACCTTC. Translation: CASSSDPGRAGNYGYTF.

The chain is built from TRBV5-4 and TRBJ2-1; D might be TRBD2 (6 bases). The length of the CDR3 is 14 residues. Trimming removed 5 bases at V and 4 bases at J, with 13 bases between. The V gene's germline CDR1 is SGHNT and CDR2 YYREEE (reference sequence). This chain's CDR3 is CASRVAGSYNEQFF. The CDR3 DNA is TGTGCCAGCAGAGTGGCGGGATCTTACAATGAGCAGTTCTTC.

The chain carries TRBV5-1 and TRBJ1-1, with 11 bases lining up with TRBD1. There are 17 residues in the CDR3. V lost 3 bases and J lost 1; bases outside the gene matches: 8. Germline V lookup: CDR1 SGHRS, CDR2 YFSETQ. The CDR3 nucleotides read TGCGCCAGCAGCTCAATGGACAGGGGGCTGAGGAACACTGAAGCTTTCTTT. Encoded protein: CASSSMDRGLRNTEAFF.

The V gene is TRBV20-1, the J gene TRBJ1-1; no clear D. The CDR3 totals 10 residues. V gave up 5 bases and J gave up 3 bases, with 4 bases separating them. The germline V gene has CDR1 DFQATT and CDR2 SNEGSKA (reference sequence). Here the CDR3 reads CSAPDTEAFF. CDR3 sequence (DNA): TGCAGTGCTCCGGACACTGAAGCTTTCTTT.

The chain is built from TRBV13 and TRBJ2-7, with 7 bases lining up with TRBD2. The CDR3 loop spans 17 amino acids. The junction had 17 bases not matched to a gene; V was cut back by 4 bases and J by 5 bases. Per germline, CDR1 PRHDT and CDR2 FYEKMQ (reference sequence). In DNA form, the CDR3 reads TGTGCCAGCAGCTCAAGGGGCGGGGGAGGGCCTTTCCACGAGCAGTACTTC. Protein sequence: CASSSRGGGGPFHEQYF.

The gene calls are TRBV23-1 and TRBJ2-7; 10 bases fit TRBD2. TRBV23-1 is reported as an ORF; its role is uncertain. The CDR3 is 20 residues long. V shed 0 bases, J shed 3 bases, and the junction held 17 bases outside the gene matches. The CDR3 DNA reads TGCGCCAGCAGTCAATCTCGGCCTTGTTGGGTAAGCGGGGGGGACTACGAGCAGTACTTC. Translating gives CASSQSRPCWVSGGDYEQYF.

This rearrangement joins TRBV14 to TRBJ2-5, with TRBD2 identical over 11 bases. Germline V gene data show CDR1 as SGHDN and CDR2 as FVKESK. Trimming removed 0 bases from V and 5 bases from J; junction bases left unmatched: 8. The CDR3 extends over 17 amino acids. CDR3 residues: CASSQEWLAGGLETQYF. CDR3 DNA: TGTGCCAGCAGCCAAGAATGGCTAGCGGGAGGTTTGGAGACCCAGTACTTC.

This clone was observed once. The chain carries TRBV6-6 and TRBJ2-3; D gene ambiguous. The V gene lost 6 bases and the J gene lost 2 bases, with 6 bases spanning the gap. The CDR3 covers 12 residues. Germline loops: CDR1 MNHNY, CDR2 SVGAGI (reference sequence). In nucleotides, the CDR3 is TGTGCCAGCAGCACATTCACAGATACGCAGTATTTT. This sequence encodes CASSTFTDTQYF.

This chain connects TRBV5-4 to TRBJ2-3; D is unresolved. CDR1 is SGHNT and CDR2 is YYREEE in the germline V gene (reference sequence). Deletions cut 3 bases from V and 4 bases from J, with 15 bases between. This CDR3 has 15 residues. CDR3 in DNA: TGTGCCAGCAGCTCAAGAACAAAAACAGCAGATACGCAGTATTTT. It codes for CASSSRTKTADTQYF.

This chain links TRBV7-3 with TRBJ2-1, with TRBD2 identical over 7 bases. Germline V gene sequence: CDR1 SGHTA, CDR2 FQGTGA. Germline trimming cut 4 bases from V and 2 bases from J; bases unmatched to any gene: 14. This CDR3 has 18 amino acids. CDR3 region: CASSSAGRGGFAYNEQFF. The CDR3 coding sequence is TGTGCCAGCAGCTCCGCCGGTCGGGGAGGGTTCGCCTACAATGAGCAGTTCTTC.

This chain connects TRBV30 to TRBJ1-5, with D perhaps TRBD1 (6 bases). The CDR3 sequence is 17 residues long. V was trimmed by 4 bases and J by 0 bases, leaving 19 bases between them. Germline assignment: CDR1 GTSNPN and CDR2 SVGIG (reference sequence). DNA for the CDR3: TGTGCCTGGAATCGGGACACAGCTCCTTTTAGCAATCAGCCCCAGCATTTT. This translates into CAWNRDTAPFSNQPQHF.

CDR3 nucleotides: TGTGCCAGCAGTCCGTCTAGCTCTGGAAACACCATATATTTT. This gives the protein CASSPSSSGNTIYF. This chain joins TRBV28 and TRBJ1-3, with no clear D. The CDR3 sequence is 14 residues long. The germline V gene has CDR1 MDHEN and CDR2 SYDVKM. V was trimmed by 5 bases and J by 0 bases, leaving 8 bases between them.

The rearrangement uses TRBV27 and TRBJ1-2; 7 nucleotides agree with TRBD1. The V gene's germline CDR1 is MNHEY and CDR2 SMNVEV (reference sequence). Germline trimming cut 5 bases from V and 4 bases from J; bases unmatched to any gene: 10. The CDR3 has 15 amino acids. The CDR3 loop is CASSPESGTVYGYTF. The CDR3 nucleotides read TGTGCCAGCAGTCCGGAATCCGGGACAGTCTATGGCTACACCTTC.

The chain employs TRBV11-2 and TRBJ2-5; D is perhaps TRBD2 (6 bases). Trimming took off 4 bases at V and 5 bases at J, with 11 bases between the two ends. Germline V gene sequence: CDR1 SGHAT, CDR2 FQNNGV. The CDR3 sequence is 13 residues long. CDR3 coding DNA: TGTGCCAGCAGCTCTAGCGACGGGGAGACCCAGTACTTC. Residues: CASSSSDGETQYF.

This rearrangement joins TRBV4-1 to TRBJ2-1; D is unresolved. V lost 0 bases and J lost 10, with 7 bases in between. Germline-derived CDR1 and CDR2 are MGHRA and YSYEKL. The CDR3 has 12 residues. The CDR3 coding sequence is TGCGCCAGCAGCCAAGAACACGGGGAGCAGTTCTTC. This sequence encodes CASSQEHGEQFF.

The chain recombines TRBV29-1 with TRBJ2-3; D is possibly TRBD2 (6 bases). V was clipped by 6 bases and J by 4 bases, with 26 bases between them. Germline CDR1 SQVTM, CDR2 ANQGSEA. The CDR3 loop spans 17 amino acids. CDR3 sequence (DNA): TGCAGCGTCGACCCCCTAACGGGAGCCTGGGTAGCAGATACGCAGTATTTT. Translating it yields CSVDPLTGAWVADTQYF.